This TCR beta chain is drawn from a study of shared clonotypes between healthy human individuals. The CDR3 consists of 14 residues. V dropped 4 bases and J dropped 4; count of bases not matched to a gene: 4. Germline V gene lookup returns CDR1 SGDLS and CDR2 YYNGEE. The data were produced by immunoSEQ multiplex PCR, yet TCRdb's version contains in-frame clones alone and is incomplete. Among a few million clones listed, more than 80% were seen once. This chain links TRBV9 with TRBJ2-3, with 9 bases identical to TRBD2. Sequenced input: naive CD4+ T cells from PBMCs. Subset meaning: CD45RA+ positively selected. The clonotype was recovered from a man aged 18 to 29 in good health. Some clones in this sample may be carry-over from other donors' samples. The CDR3 nucleotides are TGTGCCAGCAGCCTCAGCGGGAGGTCAGATACGCAGTATTTT. It is translated as CASSLSGRSDTQYF. The full variable domain, in which reference TRBV9 and TRBJ2-3 provide the parts outside the CDR3, is DSGVTQTPKHLITATGQRVTLRCSPRSGDLSVYWYQQSLDQGLQFLIQYYNGEERAKGNILERFSAQQFPDLHSELNLSSLELGDSALYFCASSLSGRSDTQYFGPGTRLTVL.